This T cell receptor beta chain was sequenced in a study of response to subunit inactivated influenza vaccine. TCRdb reanalysed the RT-PCR reads using MiXCR and keeps one entry per CDR3 protein. Here the sample spans around 600,000 distinct CDR3 sequences, about 11% being singletons. This clonotype was recorded a few times. Trimming removed 3 bases from V and 0 bases from J, with 8 bases in between. CDR3 length equals 13 residues. The V gene's germline CDR1 is SQVTM and CDR2 ANQGSEA. This same sample was also taken into another study, of T cells expressing NK-cell markers. That paper adds: TCR beta cDNA was generated via 5'RACE template switching incorporating UMIs.

Specimen: PBMCs from blood, collected on the day of vaccination. The chain carries TRBV29-1 and TRBJ1-2; D might be TRBD1 (5 bases). The TCR sequence derives from a man aged 50 to 60 who received an inactivated influenza vaccine. This CDR3 reads CSVEGPANYGYTF. The CDR3 DNA sequence: TGCAGCGTTGAGGGGCCAGCTAACTATGGCTACACCTTC. The full variable domain, its missing parts supplied by reference TRBV29-1 and TRBJ1-2, is SAVISQKPSRDICQRGTSLTIQCQVDSQVTMMFWYRQQPGQSLTLIATANQGSEATYESGFVIDKFPISRPNLTFSTLTVSNMSPEDSSIYLCSVEGPANYGYTFGSGTRLTVV.